This section outlines one T cell receptor beta chain sequence together with its context. Its antigen is as yet unknown. This record belongs to a study of CD8 T cells in ankylosing spondylitis. Study-wide points: Ankylosing spondylitis blood appeared to carry a characteristic TCR beta motif of roughly 8 highly homologous variants.

CDR3 length: 13 residues. Germline V gene sequence: CDR1 LGHNA, CDR2 YNFKEQ. Deletions cut 7 bases from V and 6 bases from J, with 15 bases between. Researchers built TCR beta libraries using quantitative 5'-RACE with molecular barcodes. TCRdb itself ran the 5' RACE reads through MiXCR, one entry per CDR3 protein. The sample lists fewer than 250,000 distinct CDR3 sequences, 10% occurring once. Sequencing used blood, either unsorted or a sorted T cell fraction (not recorded which). This rearrangement joins TRBV4-2 to TRBJ1-1, with unresolved D. This sequence was found in a male donor with ankylosing spondylitis or in good health (not recorded which). DNA for the CDR3: TGTGCCAGCACCCTAGGAGGTCCGTCTGAAGCTTTCTTT. Translation gives CASTLGGPSEAFF.